One and the same sample provided the 22 T cell receptor beta chains below, sequenced in a study of T cell responses to AZD1222 COVID-19 vaccine. Using immunoSEQ multiplex PCR, the repertoire was profiled, and TCRdb retains in-frame clones only, with some absent. The repertoire holds 95,000 to 150,000 clones, with about 87% as singletons. The sample consisted of peripheral blood, taken on day 0 of AZD1222 vaccination. These receptors were obtained from an adult in good health.

A few counts support this clone. This rearrangement joins TRBV27 to TRBJ2-7, with TRBD1 as a possible D gene (6 bases). With 2 bases removed from V and 3 bases from J, the gap between germline ends came to 11 bases. The CDR3 has 14 amino acids. The V gene's germline CDR1 is MNHEY and CDR2 SMNVEV (reference sequence). DNA for the CDR3: TGTGCCAGCAGTTTAGGCATGGACAGCTACGAGCAGTACTTC. It specifies CASSLGMDSYEQYF.

The chain joins TRBV2 to TRBJ2-7; 7 bases align to TRBD1. CDR1 is SNHLY, CDR2 FYNNEI, per germline. This CDR3 is 14 amino acids long. J was trimmed by 3 bases and V by 8 bases; bases with no gene match: 10. The CDR3 DNA reads TGTGCCAGCCAAGGGACAGAGAGTTTCTACGAGCAGTACTTC. Protein: CASQGTESFYEQYF.

The chain carries TRBV29-1 and TRBJ2-3; 11 bases are shared with TRBD2. V shed 8 bases and J 1 base; nucleotides not matched to a gene: 5. The CDR3 length is 14 residues. Germline CDR1 SQVTM, CDR2 ANQGSEA. The CDR3 sequence: CSIETSGGTDTQYF. CDR3 DNA: TGCAGCATAGAGACTAGCGGGGGCACAGATACGCAGTATTTT.

The J gene is TRBJ2-7, the V gene TRBV28; maybe TRBD2 (5 bases). The V end was cut by 2 bases, the J end by 4 bases, with 15 bases between. Per germline, CDR1 MDHEN and CDR2 SYDVKM. This CDR3 is built from 15 residues. CDR3 DNA: TGTGCCAGCAGTTTACTCCGAGGAGAGGGTTACGAGCAGTACTTC. It codes for CASSLLRGEGYEQYF.

The gene calls are TRBV6-5 and TRBJ1-5; 8 positions agree with TRBD1. J gave up 4 bases and V 8 bases, and 7 bases lay outside the gene matches. The CDR3 loop spans 14 amino acids. Per the germline V gene, CDR1 is MNHEY and CDR2 is SVGAGI. The CDR3 region is CASCRDRTNQPQHF. The CDR3 DNA is TGTGCCAGCTGCCGGGACAGGACAAATCAGCCCCAGCATTTT.

The chain joins TRBV7-6 to TRBJ2-1; D unclear. This CDR3 is built from 15 residues. Trimming cost V 2 bases and J 6 bases, with 14 bases left between them. Per germline, CDR1 SGHVS and CDR2 FNYEAQ. CDR3: CASSLLVSSANEQFF. The CDR3 region has the DNA TGTGCCAGCAGCTTACTAGTTTCCTCTGCCAATGAGCAGTTCTTC.

V is TRBV11-2 and J is TRBJ1-2; perhaps TRBD1 as D (6 bases). The CDR3 runs to 14 residues. CDR1 is SGHAT, CDR2 FQNNGV, per germline. V dropped 5 bases and J dropped 2 bases, with 12 bases sitting between them. The CDR3 loop reads CASSTRQGNYGYTF. CDR3 in DNA: TGTGCCAGCAGCACCCGCCAGGGGAACTATGGCTACACCTTC.

The V gene is TRBV2, the J gene TRBJ2-7, with 12 nucleotides matching TRBD1. The CDR3 has 14 residues. The germline V gene encodes CDR1 SNHLY and CDR2 FYNNEI. J was trimmed by 5 bases and V by 7 bases; bases with no gene match: 6. This chain's CDR3 is CASTLGQGADEQYF. The CDR3 bases are TGTGCCAGCACCTTGGGACAGGGGGCGGACGAGCAGTACTTC. Combining the CDR3 with reference TRBV2 and TRBJ2-7 gives the whole variable domain EPEVTQTPSHQVTQMGQEVILRCVPISNHLYFYWYRQILGQKVEFLVSFYNNEISEKSEIFDDQFSVERPDGSNFTLKIRSTKLEDSAMYFCASTLGQGADEQYFGPGTRLTVT.

V is TRBV11-2 and J is TRBJ2-2, with 9 bases lining up with TRBD2. The V gene's germline CDR1 is SGHAT and CDR2 FQNNGV. The CDR3 runs to 16 residues. With 5 bases clipped from V and 4 bases from J, the junction kept 8 bases outside the gene matches. The CDR3 here is CASSPMGGGVTGELFF. Written as DNA, the CDR3 is TGTGCCAGCAGCCCGATGGGCGGGGGGGTCACCGGGGAGCTGTTTTTT.

Concerning this clone: The junction departs from germline at one end; a sequencing error may be responsible. Additional DNA sequences in this sample encode the identical CDR3. This sequence joins TRBV3-1 (or the pseudogene TRBV3-2) and TRBJ1-4; D is uncertain. Germline CDR1 and CDR2: LGHDT and YNNKEL (reference sequence). There are 17 residues in the CDR3. CDR3 bases: TGTGCCAGCAGTCAAGACCCCCCCCCGACAAAGCGGGAAAAACTGTTTTTT. Its translation is CASSQDPPPTKREKLFF.

The gene calls are TRBV7-2 and TRBJ2-1; D is possibly TRBD1 (5 bases). Germline loops: CDR1 SGHTA, CDR2 FQGNSA. V shed 8 bases and J shed 2 bases, with 16 bases lying between them. The length of the CDR3 is 15 residues. This CDR3 reads CASLSDGHPYNEQFF. The CDR3 DNA is TGTGCCAGCCTCTCCGACGGACACCCCTACAATGAGCAGTTCTTC.

The chain employs TRBV6-5 and TRBJ1-2; D gene ambiguous. Per germline, CDR1 MNHEY and CDR2 SVGAGI. This CDR3 comprises 10 residues. V shed 11 bases and J shed 7 bases, with 11 bases lying between them. The CDR3 spells CAVLGSGYTF. The CDR3 coding sequence is TGTGCCGTATTGGGAAGTGGCTACACCTTC.

This sequence joins TRBV7-9 and TRBJ2-1; tentatively, D is TRBD1 or TRBD2 (5 bases each). The CDR3 covers 14 residues. V lost 4 bases and J 7 bases, leaving 14 bases between the germline ends. Germline CDR1 reads SEHNR; CDR2 reads FQNEAQ (reference sequence). The chain's CDR3 is CASSSPQGGNEQFF. For the CDR3, the DNA is TGTGCCAGCAGCTCCCCCCAGGGCGGGAATGAGCAGTTCTTC.

The chain uses TRBV19 and TRBJ1-1; the D gene is possibly TRBD1 (5 bases). V was shortened by 3 bases and J by 4 bases, with 9 bases between the two germline ends. The CDR3 runs 13 residues. Germline V CDR1 and CDR2: LNHDA, SQIVND (reference sequence). The CDR3 nucleotides read TGTGCCAGTAGTATCGGTGGGGGCACTGAAGCTTTCTTT. It is translated as CASSIGGGTEAFF.

V usage is TRBV18 and J usage is TRBJ1-2; D unresolved. The V end was cut by 6 bases, the J end by 3 bases, with 14 bases between. CDR1 is KGHSH and CDR2 is LQKENI in the germline V gene. CDR3 length equals 14 residues. This chain's CDR3 is CASSREDRDYGYTF. The CDR3, as DNA: TGTGCCAGCTCTCGAGAAGACCGAGACTATGGCTACACCTTC.

The table lists this clone with a count of one. This sequence joins TRBV19 and TRBJ1-6; D call uncertain. The CDR3 is 14 amino acids. The V gene lost 5 bases and the J gene lost 7 bases, with 12 bases spanning the gap. The germline gives CDR1 LNHDA, CDR2 SQIVND (reference sequence). Here the CDR3 DNA reads TGTGCCAGTAGTCCGATTGGGTCAAATTCACCCCTCCACTTT. This gives the protein CASSPIGSNSPLHF.

The gene calls are TRBV28 and TRBJ1-5; D may be TRBD1 (5 bases). The CDR3 totals 14 residues. Deletions cut 1 base from V and 9 bases from J, with 13 bases between. Germline CDR1 and CDR2: MDHEN and SYDVKM. The CDR3 DNA reads as TGTGCCAGCAGTTTATTTGGGGGGTCTTCGCCCCAGCATTTT. Translation gives CASSLFGGSSPQHF.

V usage is TRBV25-1 and J usage is TRBJ1-1; unclear D gene. This CDR3 is built from 13 residues. CDR1 and CDR2 from the germline V gene are MGHDK and SYGVNS. Between the trimmed V and J ends, which lost 11 bases and 5 bases, there was a span of 18 bases. Here the CDR3 DNA reads TGTGCCGCCTCCAGGAGTTTCGGTACTGAAGCTTTCTTT. As protein: CAASRSFGTEAFF.

The genes are TRBV1 and TRBJ1-1; TRBD1, the table's D call, was not compared with the DNA. TRBV1 represents a pseudogene. The CDR3 contains 16 residues. The CDR3, as DNA: TGCACCAGCAGCCAGTCCCAGAACCAAATGAACACTGAAGCTTTCTTT. Its protein is CTSSQSQNQMNTEAFF.

The chain joins TRBV6-6 to TRBJ2-5; TRBD1 agrees at 7 bases. V was pared by 6 bases and J by 2 bases, with 6 bases of the junction left unmatched. The CDR3 is 14 amino acids. The germline V gene encodes CDR1 MNHNY and CDR2 SVGAGI (reference sequence). CDR3 amino acids: CASSPGQAQETQYF. DNA for the CDR3: TGTGCCAGCAGCCCTGGACAGGCTCAAGAGACCCAGTACTTC.

This clone was observed once. The J gene is TRBJ1-2, the V gene TRBV2; D unclear. Looked up from germline, CDR1 is SNHLY and CDR2 is FYNNEI. V was pared by 6 bases and J by 8 bases, with 7 bases between. CDR3 length equals 10 residues. The CDR3 region is CASRTYGYTF. CDR3 DNA sequence: TGTGCCAGCAGGACATACGGCTACACCTTC.

J is TRBJ2-1 and V is TRBV9, with no clear D. CDR1 is SGDLS and CDR2 is YYNGEE in the germline V gene. The V end was cut by 0 bases, the J end by 0 bases, with 7 bases between. This CDR3 spans 15 amino acids. CDR3 DNA: TGTGCCAGCAGCGTAGATTCGGGCTCCTACAATGAGCAGTTCTTC. Residues: CASSVDSGSYNEQFF.